Presented here are 23 T cell receptor beta chains from one specimen sequenced in a study of cytomegalovirus exposure and HLA in healthy donors. Repertoires were generated with immunoSEQ multiplex PCR, while TCRdb's copy carries only in-frame clones and drops some. The sample holds around 150,000 clones; around 88% are singletons and the top ten take around 2%. Source material: PBMCs. These receptors were collected from a woman aged 18-29 years in good health and CMV-seronegative.

The V call is TRBV6-6, the J call TRBJ1-1; D is possibly TRBD1 (5 bases). Germline V CDR1 and CDR2: MNHNY, SVGAGI (reference sequence). Between the trimmed V and J ends, which lost 5 bases and 3 bases, there was a span of 10 bases. CDR3 length: 13 amino acids. The CDR3 bases are TGTGCCAGCAGTCCTCCAGGGTACACTGAAGCTTTCTTT. Protein: CASSPPGYTEAFF.

The table lists this clone with a few counts. This chain uses TRBV5-1 with TRBJ2-7; 9 bases match TRBD1. The CDR3 is 15 amino acids. The ends lost 4 bases at V and 4 bases at J; junction bases unmatched: 9. Germline assignment: CDR1 SGHRS and CDR2 YFSETQ. The DNA for the CDR3 is TGCGCCAGCAGCCCGGGACAGGGACTCGGGTACGAGCAGTACTTC. Its protein product is CASSPGQGLGYEQYF.

The chain combines TRBV5-1 with TRBJ2-4; possibly TRBD1 for D (6 bases). Trimming removed 9 bases from V and 6 bases from J, with 19 bases in between. The CDR3 covers 14 residues. CDR1 SGHRS and CDR2 YFSETQ come from the germline V gene. CDR3 in amino acids: CATRTLMGANIQYF. DNA for the CDR3: TGCGCCACCCGGACACTCATGGGGGCAAACATTCAGTACTTC. Drawing the rest from reference TRBV5-1 and TRBJ2-4, the complete variable domain is KAGVTQTPRYLIKTRGQQVTLSCSPISGHRSVSWYQQTPGQGLQFLFEYFSETQRNKGNFPGRFSGRQFSNSRSEMNVSTLELGDSALYLCATRTLMGANIQYFGAGTRLSVL.

This clone is a singleton in its sample. The J gene is TRBJ2-4, the V gene TRBV29-1, with D tentatively TRBD1 (6 bases). CDR1 SQVTM and CDR2 ANQGSEA come from the germline V gene. The CDR3 has 15 residues. V lost 4 bases and J 9 bases, leaving 22 bases between the germline ends. DNA of the CDR3: TGCAGCGTTGCGCACAGGGCAGAGGATGTGGGCATTCAGTACTTC. It translates to CSVAHRAEDVGIQYF.

This clone occurred once. The J gene is TRBJ2-7, the V gene TRBV10-3; maybe TRBD2 (5 bases). Germline values: CDR1 ENHRY, CDR2 SYGVKD. The CDR3 length is 12 residues. V lost 9 bases, J lost 7 bases, and 16 bases lay in between. Here the CDR3 DNA reads TGTGCCATAGCGAAGGGCCCGGGAGAGCAGTACTTC. Protein sequence: CAIAKGPGEQYF.

The V and J genes are TRBV11-1 and TRBJ2-7; perhaps TRBD1 as D (6 bases). This CDR3 comprises 13 residues. V lost 6 bases to trimming and J lost 5 bases, with 14 bases between them. Germline V lookup: CDR1 SGHAT, CDR2 FQDESV (reference sequence). CDR3 region: CASRPTGLHEQYF. The CDR3 DNA follows: TGTGCCAGCAGACCGACAGGTTTACACGAGCAGTACTTC. Full variable domain (outside the CDR3, taken from reference TRBV11-1 and TRBJ2-7): EAEVAQSPRYKITEKSQAVAFWCDPISGHATLYWYRQILGQGPELLVQFQDESVVDDSQLPKDRFSAERLKGVDSTLKIQPAELGDSAMYLCASRPTGLHEQYFGPGTRLTVT.

The gene calls are TRBV5-1 and TRBJ2-7; tentatively, D is TRBD1 (6 bases). Trimming stripped 3 bases from V and 3 bases from J, with 13 bases between. Germline CDR1 and CDR2: SGHRS and YFSETQ. The CDR3 covers 14 residues. The CDR3 region is CASSSPDRLYEQYF. The CDR3 coding sequence is TGCGCCAGCAGCTCCCCGGACAGACTCTACGAGCAGTACTTC.

The V call is TRBV5-1, the J call TRBJ1-2; 7 bases fit TRBD1. The germline V gene encodes CDR1 SGHRS and CDR2 YFSETQ. V shed 4 bases, J shed 5 bases, and the junction held 8 bases outside the gene matches. The CDR3 extends over 14 amino acids. CDR3 region: CASSLYGDSYGYTF. DNA for the CDR3: TGCGCCAGCAGCCTATACGGGGACAGTTATGGCTACACCTTC.

The rearrangement uses TRBV10-3 and TRBJ2-7; D is possibly TRBD1 (5 bases). The length of the CDR3 is 15 residues. V was pared by 3 bases and J by 0 bases, with 12 bases between. Germline lookup yields CDR1 ENHRY and CDR2 SYGVKD. CDR3: CAISEGASDSYEQYF. CDR3 nucleotides: TGTGCCATCAGTGAAGGGGCGTCAGACTCCTACGAGCAGTACTTC.

The rearrangement links TRBV19 to TRBJ1-3; D gene unclear. V lost 4 bases to trimming and J lost 0 bases, with 10 bases between them. This CDR3 contains 15 residues. Germline CDR1 and CDR2: LNHDA and SQIVND (reference sequence). The CDR3 loop reads CASSTDGGSGNTIYF. CDR3 bases: TGTGCCAGTAGTACAGACGGAGGCTCTGGAAACACCATATATTTT.

This clone showed up just a few times. The rearrangement joins TRBV10-3 to TRBJ2-7; TRBD1 aligns across 9 bases. Unmatched junction bases numbered 0, after V lost 4 bases and J lost 2 bases. The CDR3 is 13 residues long. CDR1 is ENHRY, CDR2 SYGVKD, per germline. The CDR3 coding sequence is TGTGCCATCAGTGGGACAGGGGCCTACGAGCAGTACTTC. It translates to CAISGTGAYEQYF.

The V gene is TRBV5-6, the J gene TRBJ1-1, with 7 bases matching TRBD1. The junction had 12 bases not matched to a gene; V was cut back by 0 bases and J by 1 base. The germline CDR1 and CDR2 sequences are SGHDT and YYEEEE. The CDR3 loop spans 18 amino acids. The CDR3 DNA reads as TGTGCCAGCAGCTTGGGTATATCGTCCGACAGGGCGAACACTGAAGCTTTCTTT. This translates into CASSLGISSDRANTEAFF.

Only a few counts were recorded for this clone. The chain uses TRBV19 and TRBJ1-5; D gene unclear. The CDR3 runs 13 residues. Germline V CDR1 and CDR2: LNHDA, SQIVND (reference sequence). V lost 2 bases, J lost 2 bases, and 4 bases lay in between. The CDR3 region is CASSIRGNQPQHF. For the CDR3, the DNA is TGTGCCAGTAGTATACGGGGCAATCAGCCCCAGCATTTT.

The rearrangement uses TRBV4-1 and TRBJ1-5, with D tentatively TRBD1 (6 bases). The germline gives CDR1 MGHRA, CDR2 YSYEKL. V lost 4 bases to trimming and J lost 0 bases, with 16 bases between them. The CDR3 covers 17 residues. DNA for the CDR3: TGCGCCAGCAGCCGATTGGCTGGACAGATTAGCAATCAGCCCCAGCATTTT. Encoded protein: CASSRLAGQISNQPQHF.

The J gene is TRBJ1-1, the V gene TRBV7-9, with D possibly TRBD1 on 6 matching bases. Germline V gives CDR1 SEHNR, CDR2 FQNEAQ (reference sequence). This CDR3 spans 15 amino acids. V was shortened by 5 bases and J by 3 bases, with 16 bases between the two germline ends. CDR3: CASSPSQGAYTEAFF. CDR3 nucleotide sequence: TGTGCCAGCAGCCCATCACAGGGCGCATACACTGAAGCTTTCTTT.

V usage is TRBV2 and J usage is TRBJ1-4; a possible D gene is TRBD1 (6 bases). V shed 10 bases and J shed 8 bases, with 17 bases lying between them. CDR1 and CDR2 (germline): SNHLY, FYNNEI. The CDR3 is 13 residues long. Here the CDR3 reads CAIQGQGPEKLFF. As DNA, the CDR3 is TGTGCCATCCAGGGGCAGGGACCCGAAAAACTGTTTTTT.

V is TRBV18 and J is TRBJ1-2; TRBD1 matches at 9 bases. Trimming removed 6 bases from V and 2 bases from J; junction bases left unmatched: 1. The germline V gene has CDR1 KGHSH and CDR2 LQKENI. The CDR3 length is 13 residues. DNA of the CDR3: TGTGCCAGCTCCGGGACAGGGAACTATGGCTACACCTTC. Protein sequence: CASSGTGNYGYTF.

This chain uses TRBV9 with TRBJ2-7; D uncertain. The V gene's germline CDR1 is SGDLS and CDR2 YYNGEE. The CDR3 consists of 14 residues. Trimming cost V 0 bases and J 6 bases, with 13 bases left between them. CDR3 nucleotide sequence: TGTGCCAGCAGCGTAGATGCTAGTCCGGGCGAGCAGTACTTC. As protein: CASSVDASPGEQYF. Full variable domain (remainder filled in from reference TRBV9 and TRBJ2-7): DSGVTQTPKHLITATGQRVTLRCSPRSGDLSVYWYQQSLDQGLQFLIQYYNGEERAKGNILERFSAQQFPDLHSELNLSSLELGDSALYFCASSVDASPGEQYFGPGTRLTVT.

The chain uses TRBV15 and TRBJ1-2; the D is unclear. Germline assignment: CDR1 LNHNV and CDR2 YYDKDF (reference sequence). Trimming took off 1 base at V and 7 bases at J, with 19 bases between the two ends. The CDR3 extends over 16 amino acids. The CDR3 is CATSRGNSGKEGGYTF. The CDR3 DNA reads as TGTGCCACCAGCAGAGGCAATTCGGGAAAGGAAGGTGGCTACACCTTC.

The gene calls are TRBV6-1 and TRBJ1-4; tentative D call: TRBD1 (6 bases). Germline V gene sequence: CDR1 MNHNS, CDR2 SASEGT. CDR3 length equals 15 residues. V was shortened by 11 bases and J by 5 bases, with 21 bases between the two germline ends. CDR3 sequence: CAASKRTERNEKLFF. In DNA, the CDR3 is TGTGCCGCCAGCAAAAGGACAGAGAGAAATGAAAAACTGTTTTTT.

The V and J genes are TRBV29-1 and TRBJ2-7; D may be TRBD2 (6 bases). CDR1 SQVTM and CDR2 ANQGSEA come from the germline V gene. Trimming took 5 bases from V and 5 from J, leaving 16 bases between them. CDR3 length: 13 residues. CDR3 loop: CSVLGGPFHEQYF. The CDR3 DNA sequence: TGCAGCGTTTTAGGAGGGCCCTTCCACGAGCAGTACTTC.

This chain links TRBV6-6 with TRBJ2-6, with D possibly matching TRBD2 (5 bases). This CDR3 spans 16 amino acids. Trimming took 2 bases from V and 0 from J, leaving 8 bases between them. Per the germline V gene, CDR1 is MNHNY and CDR2 is SVGAGI (reference sequence). The CDR3 DNA follows: TGTGCCAGCAGTTACGAGCGGTACTCTGGGGCCAACGTCCTGACTTTC. Translating gives CASSYERYSGANVLTF.

The chain couples TRBV7-9 to TRBJ2-5; 7 bases are shared with TRBD1. Germline V gene lookup returns CDR1 SEHNR and CDR2 FQNEAQ (reference sequence). The CDR3 is 15 residues long. Germline trimming cut 0 bases from V and 2 bases from J; bases unmatched to any gene: 3. The CDR3 DNA sequence: TGTGCCAGCAGCTTAGCGCAGGGACAGCAAGAGACCCAGTACTTC. Translating gives CASSLAQGQQETQYF.